Listed here are 9 T cell receptor beta chains from one sample, sequenced in a study of blood T cell repertoires in COVID-19. Sequenced by immunoSEQ multiplex PCR; TCRdb stores in-frame clones only, minus some. The sample lists about 200,000 clones; about four fifths were seen once. The sample was peripheral blood. These receptors came from a man in his fifties or sixties with acute or convalescent COVID-19.

The chain joins TRBV5-1 to TRBJ2-1; TRBD2 aligns across 12 bases. The CDR3 is 15 amino acids. CDR1 is SGHRS and CDR2 is YFSETQ in the germline V gene. Trimming removed 3 bases from V and 9 bases from J; junction bases left unmatched: 7. For the CDR3, the DNA is TGCGCCAGCAGCTATCTAGCGGGAGGGGGTGGTGAGCAGTTCTTC. Translated: CASSYLAGGGGEQFF. The full variable domain, in which reference TRBV5-1 and TRBJ2-1 provide the parts outside the CDR3, is KAGVTQTPRYLIKTRGQQVTLSCSPISGHRSVSWYQQTPGQGLQFLFEYFSETQRNKGNFPGRFSGRQFSNSRSEMNVSTLELGDSALYLCASSYLAGGGGEQFFGPGTRLTVL.

The V and J genes are TRBV2 and TRBJ2-3, with 9 bases that match TRBD2. The germline CDR1 and CDR2 sequences are SNHLY and FYNNEI. There are 14 residues in the CDR3. Germline trimming cut 7 bases from V and 6 bases from J; bases unmatched to any gene: 8. CDR3 protein: CASKGGRAVDTQYF. For the CDR3, the DNA is TGTGCCAGCAAGGGCGGGAGGGCCGTGGATACGCAGTATTTT.

The chain recombines TRBV6-5 with TRBJ1-5, with 7 nucleotides matching TRBD1. This CDR3 contains 13 residues. J was trimmed by 5 bases and V by 8 bases; bases with no gene match: 6. The germline gives CDR1 MNHEY, CDR2 SVGAGI. CDR3 residues: CASADRPHQPQHF. The CDR3 DNA sequence: TGTGCCAGCGCGGACAGGCCACATCAGCCCCAGCATTTT.

The chain recombines TRBV29-1 with TRBJ2-5; D may be TRBD2 (5 bases). This CDR3 has 16 residues. The ends were cut back, 7 bases at V and 2 bases at J, with 23 bases in the middle. In germline, CDR1 is SQVTM, CDR2 ANQGSEA. Here the CDR3 reads CSGGPHGRTRQETQYF. DNA of the CDR3: TGCAGCGGAGGGCCCCATGGACGGACCCGGCAAGAGACCCAGTACTTC.

The V call is TRBV12-5, the J call TRBJ1-1; D is ambiguous. Germline V gene data show CDR1 as LGHNT and CDR2 as FRNRAP. The ends were cut back, 7 bases at V and 1 base at J, with 16 bases in the middle. This CDR3 region has 15 residues. The CDR3 loop reads CASVPHSGENTEAFF. DNA for the CDR3: TGTGCTAGTGTTCCTCACTCCGGGGAGAACACTGAAGCTTTCTTT.

This clone was seen only once. The genes are TRBV5-6 and TRBJ2-1; D gene uncertain. Germline CDR1 SGHDT, CDR2 YYEEEE. V shed 3 bases and J shed 0 bases, with 10 bases lying between them. This CDR3 region has 15 residues. The CDR3 sequence: CASSWAGSSYNEQFF. The CDR3 coding sequence is TGTGCCAGCAGCTGGGCCGGTAGCTCCTACAATGAGCAGTTCTTC.

This clone was seen once. The CDR3 region is CASSTGVVGTDTQYF. The CDR3 DNA reads TGCGCCAGCAGTACGGGTGTTGTTGGCACAGATACGCAGTATTTT. The genes are TRBV10-1 and TRBJ2-3; D ambiguous. The V gene's germline CDR1 is WNHNN and CDR2 SYGVQD (reference sequence). CDR3 length: 15 amino acids. V was trimmed by 5 bases and J by 1 base, leaving 13 bases between them.

The CDR3 loop is CASRPDRGLTDTQYF. The CDR3 bases are TGTGCCAGCAGGCCGGACAGAGGACTGACAGATACGCAGTATTTT. The chain has TRBV5-6 and TRBJ2-3; TRBD1 is a possible D gene (6 bases). V was trimmed by 5 bases and J by 3 bases, leaving 16 bases between them. The CDR3 runs to 15 residues. CDR1 SGHDT and CDR2 YYEEEE come from the germline V gene.

There are a few counts of this clone. This chain connects TRBV11-2 to TRBJ1-3; possible D gene TRBD1, 5 bases. This CDR3 has 14 residues. Germline V CDR1 and CDR2: SGHAT, FQNNGV. V gave up 6 bases and J gave up 3 bases, with 12 bases separating them. The CDR3 coding sequence is TGTGCCAGCAGGTCACAGGTTAATGGAAACACCATATATTTT. It yields the protein CASRSQVNGNTIYF. Together with reference TRBV11-2 and TRBJ1-3, the CDR3 gives the full variable domain: EAGVAQSPRYKIIEKRQSVAFWCNPISGHATLYWYQQILGQGPKLLIQFQNNGVVDDSQLPKDRFSAERLKGVDSTLKIQPAKLEDSAVYLCASRSQVNGNTIYFGEGSWLTVV.